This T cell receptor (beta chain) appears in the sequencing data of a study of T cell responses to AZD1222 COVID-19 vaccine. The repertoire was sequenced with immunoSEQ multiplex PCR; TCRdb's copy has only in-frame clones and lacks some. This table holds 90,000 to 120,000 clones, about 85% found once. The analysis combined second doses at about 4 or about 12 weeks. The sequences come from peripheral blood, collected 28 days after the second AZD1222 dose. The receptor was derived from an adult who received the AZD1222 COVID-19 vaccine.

The CDR3 spells CASSHRDYNSPLHF. In DNA form, the CDR3 reads TGTGCCAGTAGTCACAGGGATTATAATTCACCCCTCCACTTT. The rearrangement joins TRBV19 to TRBJ1-6, with D possibly being TRBD1 (6 bases). V was shortened by 5 bases and J by 4 bases, with 9 bases between the two germline ends. Per germline, CDR1 LNHDA and CDR2 SQIVND (reference sequence). The CDR3 sequence is 14 residues long.